This T cell receptor beta chain was captured in a study of human T cells and chemical hapten exposure. Whole-study context: From small differences in pooled library volume came most of the variation in per-sample TCR yields. Study observations and caveats: Having alopecia, the donors may differ immunologically from healthy people.

The time point: patch test 2, 6 weeks after DPC sensitization. Specified treatment: therapeutic diphenylcyclopropenone sensitization with weekly scalp DPC. Unfractionated whole blood was the source from which total RNA was extracted. Trimming left V 3 bases short and J 0 bases short, with 5 bases between. The CDR3 has 13 residues. Germline V CDR1 and CDR2: MGHRA, YSYEKL. This clonotype was observed many times. Its antigen is unknown. TCRdb analysed the RACE reads with MiXCR anew, one entry per CDR3 protein. Altogether 330,000 or so distinct CDR3 sequences are present, around 6% being singletons, with the ten largest covering around 5.8%.

V and J are TRBV4-1 and TRBJ1-1; no firm D call. Sequenced here: whole blood, sampled in connection with sensitization to the hapten diphenylcyclopropenone (DPC). The receptor's source is a woman aged 18-29 years with alopecia areata. Some clones in this sample may be carry-over from other donors' samples. The CDR3 DNA sequence: TGCGCCAGCAGCCACTCGATGAACACTGAAGCTTTCTTT. This translates into CASSHSMNTEAFF.